This is a list of T cell receptor beta chains from one sample in a study of T-cell reconstitution after alpha-beta-depleted transplantation in children. In TCRdb, the PCR reads were re-called with MiXCR into one record per CDR3 protein. The sample shows over 85,000 distinct CDR3 sequences, approximately 6% of them seen only once. The sample in question was PBMCs, mostly from graft donor cells, obtained 60 days after TCRalphabeta/CD19-depleted stem cell transplant. The receptors were sampled from a female patient aged 2-15 years who had a stem cell transplant for Fanconi anemia, so the T cells may come from the graft donor. The CDR3 runs from the conserved cysteine through the conserved F or W. Fields, in order: D gene, V gene, clone size, J gene, CDR3 protein, CDR3 DNA. A D gene is named only where the DNA matches it firmly. Size tells how often a clone was seen (once, few, many) or the class of an expanded clone, and some rows leave it out.

TRBD1,TRBV12-3/TRBV12-4,few,TRBJ1-5,CASRPDRGRDQPQHF,TGTGCCAGCAGGCCAGACAGGGGGCGCGATCAGCCCCAGCATTTT
.,TRBV7-3,few,TRBJ2-5,CASSLTGVETQYF,TGTGCCAGCAGCTTAACAGGTGTGGAGACCCAGTACTTC
.,TRBV28,few,TRBJ2-3,CASSLLGRANLDTQYF,TGTGCCAGCAGTTTATTGGGCAGGGCAAACTTAGATACGCAGTATTTT
.,TRBV7-3,.,TRBJ2-3,CASSLVRARTDTQYF,TGTGCCAGCAGCTTAGTCCGGGCTAGGACAGATACGCAGTATTTT
TRBD2,TRBV7-8,many,TRBJ2-1,CASSRSFSPLAGSYNEQFF,TGTGCCAGCAGCCGTTCTTTTAGTCCTTTAGCGGGGTCCTACAATGAGCAGTTCTTC
.,TRBV11-2,few,TRBJ2-1,CASSPDWEQFF,TGTGCCAGCAGCCCCGACTGGGAGCAGTTCTTC
.,TRBV28,many,TRBJ2-4,CASSLVETKNIQYF,TGTGCCAGCAGTTTAGTAGAAACCAAAAACATTCAGTACTTC
.,TRBV18,.,TRBJ2-7,CASSPLQGTLTYEQYF,TGTGCCAGCTCACCACTACAGGGAACTCTAACCTACGAGCAGTACTTC
.,TRBV30,many,TRBJ2-7,CAWSVGAVSSYEQYF,TGTGCCTGGAGTGTAGGGGCAGTATCATCCTACGAGCAGTACTTC
.,TRBV18,.,TRBJ1-4,CASSPNRDGYEKLFF,TGTGCCAGCTCACCTAACAGGGACGGGTATGAAAAACTGTTTTTT
.,TRBV30,many,TRBJ1-2,CAWSGGNYGYTF,TGTGCCTGGAGTGGGGGTAACTATGGCTACACCTTC
.,TRBV7-2,many,TRBJ2-7,CASSFLFDEQYF,TGTGCCAGCAGCTTCCTTTTTGACGAGCAGTACTTC
.,TRBV28,.,TRBJ1-1,CASKPPPGLGEAFF,TGTGCCAGCAAGCCCCCCCCAGGATTGGGTGAAGCTTTCTTT
.,TRBV6-5,many,TRBJ1-2,CASKFPSNYGYTF,TGTGCCAGCAAATTCCCTTCTAACTATGGCTACACCTTC
TRBD1,TRBV29-1,many,TRBJ1-2,CSVYRGGGYTF,TGCAGCGTTTACAGGGGCGGTGGCTACACCTTC
.,TRBV19,.,TRBJ1-3,CASRHSSGNTIYF,TGTGCCAGTAGACACAGCTCTGGAAACACCATATATTTT
.,TRBV21-1,many,TRBJ2-3,CASSKMSRGLGDTQYF,TGTGCCAGCAGTAAAATGTCCAGGGGGCTGGGAGATACGCAGTATTTT
TRBD1,TRBV7-7,many,TRBJ2-5,CASSFHPPGTEGRETQYF,TGTGCCAGCAGCTTCCACCCACCCGGGACAGAAGGTAGAGAGACCCAGTACTTC
.,TRBV20-1,many,TRBJ2-7,CSARAPGVSSYEQYF,TGCAGTGCTAGAGCCCCTGGGGTCTCCTCCTACGAGCAGTACTTC
TRBD2,TRBV20-1,.,TRBJ2-1,CSARRASGKSEQFF,TGCAGTGCTAGACGGGCTAGCGGGAAATCTGAGCAGTTCTTC
TRBD2,TRBV12-3/TRBV12-4,many,TRBJ2-3,CASTLGTSRGTDTQYF,TGTGCCAGCACCTTAGGGACTAGCAGGGGCACAGATACGCAGTATTTT
.,TRBV9,few,TRBJ2-7,CASSVGAAYEQYF,TGTGCCAGCAGCGTAGGCGCCGCCTACGAGCAGTACTTC
.,TRBV11-2,many,TRBJ1-1,CASSANRETEAFF,TGTGCCAGCAGCGCCAACAGGGAGACTGAAGCTTTCTTT
TRBD1,TRBV9,many,TRBJ2-1,CASSVAGTGAYNEQFF,TGTGCCAGCAGCGTAGCAGGGACAGGGGCCTACAATGAGCAGTTCTTC
.,TRBV3-1,few,TRBJ2-5,CASSQAGTTSGTQYF,TGTGCCAGCAGCCAAGCAGGGACCACCTCGGGGACCCAGTACTTC
.,TRBV12-3/TRBV12-4,many,TRBJ2-7,CASSLAGSHYYEQYF,TGTGCCAGCAGTTTAGCTGGATCTCACTATTACGAGCAGTACTTC
.,TRBV12-3/TRBV12-4,many,TRBJ2-1,CASSLARGNEQFF,TGTGCCAGCAGTTTAGCGCGGGGCAATGAGCAGTTCTTC
.,TRBV7-2,many,TRBJ2-7,CASSMRRGSYEQYF,TGTGCCAGCAGCATGCGAAGGGGATCCTACGAGCAGTACTTC
TRBD1,TRBV9,many,TRBJ2-4,CASSKGRDRRNIQYF,TGTGCCAGCAGCAAAGGCCGGGACAGACGAAACATTCAGTACTTC
.,TRBV7-3,.,TRBJ2-2,CASSRAVNTGELFF,TGTGCCAGCAGCCGGGCCGTGAACACCGGGGAGCTGTTTTTT
TRBD1,TRBV19,many,TRBJ1-2,CASNSRQGSISYGYTF,TGTGCCAGTAACTCCCGACAGGGAAGCATTAGCTATGGCTACACCTTC
.,TRBV5-1,many,TRBJ1-3,CASSLGYSGNTIYF,TGCGCCAGCAGCTTGGGCTATTCTGGAAACACCATATATTTT
TRBD1,TRBV6-5,many,TRBJ1-4,CASSHRGKLFF,TGTGCCAGCAGTCACAGGGGAAAACTGTTTTTT
TRBD2,TRBV3-1,many,TRBJ2-3,CASSAWGLGQEDTQYF,TGTGCCAGCAGCGCGTGGGGACTAGGGCAAGAAGATACGCAGTATTTT
TRBD1,TRBV20-1,many,TRBJ1-1,CSARDPQGAGTEAFF,TGCAGTGCTAGAGATCCTCAGGGGGCTGGCACTGAAGCTTTCTTT
.,TRBV6-5,.,TRBJ1-6,CASSYGESYNSPLHF,TGTGCCAGCAGTTACGGGGAGTCCTATAATTCACCCCTCCACTTT
.,TRBV4-1,many,TRBJ2-3,CASSPHPKGSYAFTDTQYF,TGCGCCAGCAGCCCGCACCCCAAGGGGAGTTACGCCTTCACAGATACGCAGTATTTT
.,TRBV7-9,many,TRBJ2-3,CASSPVGLGTDTQYF,TGTGCCAGCAGCCCGGTTGGGTTGGGCACAGATACGCAGTATTTT
TRBD2,TRBV7-3,.,TRBJ2-3,CASSSLGTSGRGGTDTQYF,TGTGCCAGCAGCTCGCTCGGGACTAGCGGGAGGGGGGGCACAGATACGCAGTATTTT
.,TRBV21-1,many,TRBJ2-2,CASSKAKGTPTGELFF,TGTGCCAGCAGCAAAGCGAAAGGAACCCCCACCGGGGAGCTGTTTTTT
TRBD2,TRBV6-5,few,TRBJ2-2,CASSYYPGGSGTGELFF,TGTGCCAGCAGTTACTATCCGGGAGGGTCGGGAACCGGGGAGCTGTTTTTT